Sequencing of this T cell receptor beta chain was carried out in a study of neoadjuvant anti-PD-1 for oral cavity cancer. Study background: Non-progressing patients received a fourth nivolumab dose near day 43, then surgery on days 50-56. Overall study results and limits: Pretreatment Treg/Th17 ratio correlated inversely with post-treatment tumor clonality.

V shed 3 bases and J shed 7 bases, with 7 bases lying between them. CDR3 length equals 13 residues. In germline, CDR1 is SGHTA, CDR2 FQGTGA. Here immunoSEQ multiplex PCR was the method, and the copy in TCRdb shows in-frame clones only, minus some. In the table there are about 6,700 clones, around 50% of which are singletons. These newly diagnosed stage II-IVA oral cavity squamous cell carcinoma patients had no prior systemic or radiation treatment. The patients had HPV-negative, locally advanced oral cavity squamous cell carcinoma. As concerns this clone: The antigen is undetermined.

The sequence came from a person between 40 and 79 years old with oral cavity squamous cell carcinoma. The sequenced sample was tumor tissue, obtained before nivolumab (anti-PD-1) treatment. The chain has TRBV7-3 and TRBJ1-6; D is undetermined. Here the CDR3 DNA reads TGTGCCAGCAGCTTCTCCAGGAATTCACCCCTCCACTTT. As protein: CASSFSRNSPLHF.